This T cell receptor beta chain was identified during a study of Graves' ophthalmopathy and Graves' hyperthyroidism (dated by TCRdb to the late 2010s). In terms of the full investigation: A patient counted as having stable hyperthyroidism if there was no progression to ophthalmopathy within 18 months of follow-up. To explore V-J signatures that distinguish ophthalmopathy from hyperthyroidism, a discovery set of 90 to 100 patients was enrolled, made up of around 40 with ophthalmopathy and some 56 with stable hyperthyroidism. After sampling, hyperthyroidism patients received methimazole starting at 30 mg daily, and ophthalmopathy patients received high-dose intravenous methylprednisolone. In five or six hyperthyroidism patients, T-cell repertoires of thyroid tissue and blood were compared. TCR beta repertoire signatures were used to distinguish Graves' ophthalmopathy from Graves' hyperthyroidism and to predict progression to ophthalmopathy. In total, some 140 blood samples were TCR-sequenced: fewer than 50 ophthalmopathy, under 80 hyperthyroidism and some 17 hyperthyroidism-to-ophthalmopathy patients. For independent validation, a separate cohort was made up of 18 hyperthyroidism patients plus 17 patients who later progressed from hyperthyroidism to ophthalmopathy. Broader findings and caveats from the paper: Most expanded thyroid clonotypes with a frequency above 0.001 also appeared in blood, which suggests that blood repertoires may reflect the immune response in the thyroid. In cross-validation, the 13-signature model distinguished ophthalmopathy from stable hyperthyroidism with approximately 90% sensitivity and 81% to 82% specificity, while in the test set the corresponding values were around 79% and 71%. Sample size was not predetermined statistically, and investigators were not blinded to group allocation. In validation, the model predicted ophthalmopathy progression with about 71% sensitivity and around 72% specificity; around twelve predicted patients were CT-confirmed with GO in a median of approximately 6.5 months.

Patients with hyperthyroidism were aged 18 to 65 years, had been newly diagnosed, and had a disease duration of less than 2 months. Patients with other autoimmune diseases, uncontrolled infections, pregnancy or lactation were excluded from the study. Clinical symptoms, serum thyroxine, TRAb, thyroid ultrasound and orbital computed tomography were used for diagnosis. Total RNA was extracted with Trizol reagent and quality-checked on an Agilent 2100 Bioanalyzer. The CDR3 numbers 13 residues from cysteine through phenylalanine. Only the CDR3 part of the read is kept: 39 bases, read in frame from the first base. Reading the germline V gene gives CDR1 KGHSH and CDR2 LQKENI. Trimming costs V 6 bases and J 6 bases, and their ends lie 15 bases apart. For repertoire sequencing, TCR beta CDR3 regions were amplified from RNA transcripts. A first-round RT-PCR used HTBI primers with the Qiagen OneStep RT-PCR kit, followed by a second-round multiplex PCR, size selection and purification. Libraries were sequenced paired-end with 100 bp reads on an Illumina HiSeq2000. The authors processed their data as follows. SOAPnuke was used to process the reads, removing any read that contained adapters or uncalled bases, had a mean Phred below 15, or lacked an exact match to the constant primer or identifier. COPE v1.2.5 was used to merge high-quality paired reads. Unique nucleotide sequences were defined as clonotypes and aligned to IMGT TRB V, D and J references using MiTCR v1.1. Analysis was restricted to V-J combinations with a frequency above 0.0001, which covered 99.2% of repertoires. A TCR clonal expansion and chaos score per V-J combination was defined as the ratio of F50 clonal expansion to chaos observed in the TCRdist matrix. Welch's t-statistics and random forest were used to reduce the features to about 14 V-J combinations, which were then used as input to a naive Bayes classifier. Thyroid-blood repertoire similarity was quantified with the Morisita-Horn index. TCRdb trimmed the raw reads at Q25, called clones with MiXCR and kept productive beta chains. Entries are consolidated by CDR3 protein sequence, retaining the most common genes and DNA. The V and J calls shown here were made by TCRdb, not taken from the authors' results. For this sample there are over a million distinct CDR3 sequences; approximately 35% appear just once. The ten largest clones represent roughly 10% of the sample.

This clonotype came up a few times. Its antigen is currently not known. It has no much larger one-base neighbor in the sample; base qualities were not kept. The sequence is built from TRBV18 and TRBJ2-7; TRBD1 is a weak D gene call, 6 bases matching. The sequenced sample was peripheral blood or thyroid tissue (not recorded which). The TCR originated in an adult man with Graves' hyperthyroidism. The bases read TGTGCCAGCTCCACTGAACAGGGTGGCGAGCAGTACTTC. This is translated as CASSTEQGGEQYF.